These 5 T cell receptor beta chains came from one sample sequenced in a study of CD8+ T cells in alopecia areata. cDNA prepared by RNA extraction and subsequent reverse transcription served as the template for sequencing. The assay was immunoSEQ multiplex PCR, and TCRdb's table has in-frame clones only and misses some. Of about 99,000 clones listed, just over 85% are singletons. Indicated treatment: oral pan-JAK inhibitor, 5-10 mg twice daily. The sample consisted of CD8+ T cells sorted from blood, taken at week 34, from a patient treated with tofacitinib. Source of these receptors: a human donor with alopecia areata.

This chain links TRBV9 with TRBJ2-7; TRBD1 agrees at 12 bases. The CDR3 covers 15 residues. Unmatched junction bases numbered 5, after V lost 0 bases and J lost 7 bases. Germline CDR1 reads SGDLS; CDR2 reads YYNGEE. The CDR3 protein is CASSVGGTGGVEQYF. The CDR3 DNA reads TGTGCCAGCAGCGTAGGAGGGACAGGGGGCGTTGAGCAGTACTTC.

Here the CDR3 DNA reads TGTGCCAGCAGCCCGGGGGGCAGAGGTGAAGCTTTCTTT. Its translation: CASSPGGRGEAFF. This rearrangement joins TRBV11-3 to TRBJ1-1; possible D gene TRBD1, 6 bases. V gave up 5 bases and J gave up 7 bases, with 14 bases separating them. Per the germline V gene, CDR1 is SGHNT and CDR2 is YENEEA. This CDR3 comprises 13 residues.

The rearrangement links TRBV2 to TRBJ2-5; D assignment may be TRBD1 or TRBD2 (6 bases each). V was pared by 8 bases and J by 4 bases, with 14 bases between. The germline V gene has CDR1 SNHLY and CDR2 FYNNEI. The CDR3 loop spans 13 amino acids. CDR3 in DNA: TGTGCCAGCGATCTAAGGGGGGCAGAGACCCAGTACTTC. Translation: CASDLRGAETQYF.

CDR3 sequence (DNA): TGCGCCAGCAGCCAGGGCCCGGCAGGGGGGTACGAGCAGTACTTC. Translating gives CASSQGPAGGYEQYF. V and J are TRBV4-1 and TRBJ2-7; perhaps TRBD1 as D (7 bases). V shed 3 bases and J shed 4 bases, with 16 bases lying between them. CDR1 is MGHRA and CDR2 is YSYEKL in the germline V gene. The CDR3 totals 15 residues.

J is TRBJ2-7 and V is TRBV10-2; TRBD2 is a possible D gene (5 bases). Per the germline V gene, CDR1 is WSHSY and CDR2 is SAAADI. This CDR3 spans 16 amino acids. V lost 2 bases, J lost 2 bases, and 16 bases lay in between. The CDR3 nucleotides read TGCGCCAGCAGTGAGATAGGAGCTAGCTACCCCTACGAGCAGTACTTC. Translated: CASSEIGASYPYEQYF.